This T cell receptor (beta chain) is drawn from a study of shared clonotypes between healthy human individuals. Findings of the study overall: Sampling covered blood only; tissue repertoires likely differ.

This clone was seen more than once but under ten times. The antigen remains undetermined. Between the trimmed V and J ends, which lost 3 bases and 7 bases, there was a span of 12 bases. The CDR3 is 13 amino acids. Germline CDR1 is LNHDA and CDR2 is SQIVND (reference sequence). The data were produced by immunoSEQ multiplex PCR, yet TCRdb's version contains in-frame clones alone and is incomplete. The table lists 800,000 to 1,200,000 clones, around 78% of them singletons. This clonotype originated in a man aged 18 to 29 in good health. Some clones in this sample may be carry-over from other donors' samples. The sequencing sample was made of memory CD4+ T cells from PBMCs. Subset in this sample: CD45RA-negative fraction. This rearrangement joins TRBV19 to TRBJ1-2; no definite D call. The CDR3 loop reads CASSMPRFGGYTF. The DNA of the CDR3 is TGTGCCAGTAGTATGCCCCGGTTTGGTGGCTACACCTTC.